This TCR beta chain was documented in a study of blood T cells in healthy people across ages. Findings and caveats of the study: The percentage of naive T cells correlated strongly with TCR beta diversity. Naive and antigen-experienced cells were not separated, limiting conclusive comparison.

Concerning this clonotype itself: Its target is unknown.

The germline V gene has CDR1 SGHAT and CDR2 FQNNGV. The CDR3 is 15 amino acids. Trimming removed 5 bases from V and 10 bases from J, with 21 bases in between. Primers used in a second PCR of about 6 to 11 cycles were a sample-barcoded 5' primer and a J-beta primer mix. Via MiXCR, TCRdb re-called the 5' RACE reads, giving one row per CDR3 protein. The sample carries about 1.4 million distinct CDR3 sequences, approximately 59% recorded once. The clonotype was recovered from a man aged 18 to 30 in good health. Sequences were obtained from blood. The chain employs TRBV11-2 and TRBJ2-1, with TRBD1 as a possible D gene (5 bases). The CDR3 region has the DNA TGTGCCAGCAGCCTGATGTCCTCACAGGTAGGGGAGCAGTTCTTC. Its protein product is CASSLMSSQVGEQFF.